The 18 T cell receptor beta chains reported below all come from one sample, sequenced in a study of cytomegalovirus exposure and HLA in healthy donors (dated by TCRdb to 2016 to 2017). The receptor library was made with the immunoSEQ multiplex PCR assay. A mixture of 60 forward primers for TCR Vbeta segments and 13 reverse primers for TCR Jbeta segments was used in the multiplex PCR. Imported from immuneACCESS, the table was reduced by TCRdb to in-frame sequences with V and J called. These copies leave out some clones; in studies compared against another copy, an unresolved V gene accounts for under half, and the cause of the remainder is not known. This sample comprises about 160,000 clones, about two thirds of them detected only once. The ten top clones hold 3.5% to 5% of the sample. The source material was PBMCs. The receptors come from a woman under 30 in good health and CMV-seropositive.

The CDR3 protein is CASSLIVAGGHEQYF. CDR3 coding DNA: TGTGCCAGCAGCTTAATAGTAGCGGGGGGGCACGAGCAGTACTTC. The rearrangement joins TRBV13 to TRBJ2-7, with 11 bases matching TRBD2. This CDR3 contains 15 residues. Trimming cost V 2 bases and J 5 bases; bases outside gene matches: 5. The germline CDR1 and CDR2 sequences are PRHDT and FYEKMQ (reference sequence).

This chain uses TRBV2 with TRBJ1-5, with D possibly being TRBD1 (5 bases). Germline V CDR1 and CDR2: SNHLY, FYNNEI. The CDR3 is 15 amino acids. V lost 6 bases, J lost 2 bases, and 14 bases lay in between. In DNA, the CDR3 is TGTGCCAGCAGGGGGATTTCGACAGGCAATCAGCCCCAGCATTTT. It codes for CASRGISTGNQPQHF.

The chain has TRBV30 and TRBJ1-1; D is possibly TRBD1 (6 bases). Per the germline V gene, CDR1 is GTSNPN and CDR2 is SVGIG (reference sequence). The V end lost 5 bases, the J end lost 0 bases, and 10 bases lay between the germline ends. The CDR3 runs to 13 residues. This chain's CDR3 is CAWETGLNTEAFF. CDR3 nucleotide sequence: TGTGCCTGGGAGACAGGTTTGAACACTGAAGCTTTCTTT.

The chain has TRBV6-1 and TRBJ1-5; no firm D call. Germline CDR1 and CDR2: MNHNS and SASEGT. V gave up 5 bases and J gave up 3 bases, with 11 bases separating them. The CDR3 spans 14 residues. The CDR3 nucleotides read TGTGCCAGCAGTCTTGGCAGGCCCAATCAGCCCCAGCATTTT. This encodes CASSLGRPNQPQHF.

CDR3 DNA: TGTGCCAGCAGCTTAGGAGGGGGACTAAAGGGTAGACTGTTTTTT. It is translated as CASSLGGGLKGRLFF. V and J are TRBV7-9 and TRBJ1-4; D may be TRBD1 (6 bases). In germline, CDR1 is SEHNR, CDR2 FQNEAQ (reference sequence). Deletions cut 1 base from V and 13 bases from J, with 19 bases between. CDR3 length equals 15 residues.

This clone was detected once. The chain is built from TRBV11-2 and TRBJ2-7; a weak D match, TRBD1 (5 bases). The germline V and J ends were trimmed by 1 base and 5 bases, with 6 bases remaining between them. There are 12 residues in the CDR3. Germline V gene lookup returns CDR1 SGHAT and CDR2 FQNNGV. Here the CDR3 reads CASSLVGHEQYF. The CDR3 DNA follows: TGTGCCAGCAGCTTAGTGGGGCACGAGCAGTACTTC.

V usage is TRBV2 and J usage is TRBJ1-5; 7 positions match TRBD1. Germline V gives CDR1 SNHLY, CDR2 FYNNEI. The CDR3 consists of 15 residues. With V trimmed by 5 bases and J by 9 bases, 13 bases remained unmatched. This CDR3 is CASSIPGQEWRPQHF. CDR3 nucleotides: TGTGCCAGCAGTATCCCCGGACAGGAGTGGCGGCCCCAGCATTTT.

This clone was recorded only once. J is TRBJ2-3 and V is TRBV2, with TRBD1 as a possible D gene (6 bases). The CDR3 length is 13 residues. The V gene's germline CDR1 is SNHLY and CDR2 FYNNEI. Between the trimmed V and J ends, which lost 5 bases and 6 bases, there was a span of 12 bases. The DNA for the CDR3 is TGTGCCAGCAGTCCCCCAGGGGCCGATACGCAGTATTTT. This translates into CASSPPGADTQYF.

Only a few counts were recorded for this clone. V usage is TRBV16 and J usage is TRBJ1-2; maybe TRBD1 (5 bases). Germline CDR1 reads KGHSY; CDR2 reads FQNENV. The V end lost 0 bases, the J end lost 4 bases, and 12 bases lay between the germline ends. CDR3 length equals 15 residues. The CDR3: CASSQSPDRLYGYTF. The CDR3 coding sequence is TGTGCCAGCAGCCAATCGCCCGACAGACTCTATGGCTACACCTTC.

This chain joins TRBV7-2 and TRBJ2-7, with 9 bases aligning to TRBD2. After removal of 5 bases from V and 4 bases from J, the junction contained 6 bases not matched to a gene. This CDR3 spans 14 amino acids. Germline values: CDR1 SGHTA, CDR2 FQGNSA. CDR3 bases: TGTGCCAGCAGCATTAGCGGGGGAGCTTACGAGCAGTACTTC. Encoded protein: CASSISGGAYEQYF.

This clone turned up a few times. J is TRBJ2-3 and V is TRBV30; perhaps TRBD1 as D (5 bases). The germline CDR1 and CDR2 sequences are GTSNPN and SVGIG (reference sequence). V lost 8 bases to trimming and J lost 4 bases, with 22 bases between them. CDR3 size: 15 residues. The CDR3 DNA reads TGTGCCGGGGCCGTGGGGCTAGATGTAGCAGATACGCAGTATTTT. It specifies CAGAVGLDVADTQYF.

The rearrangement joins TRBV27 to TRBJ2-3; 9 nucleotides line up with TRBD1. Germline lookup yields CDR1 MNHEY and CDR2 SMNVEV (reference sequence). Trimming took 0 bases from V and 2 from J; bases not matched to a gene: 12. The CDR3 runs 19 residues. The CDR3 reads CASSLSILWGTGSTDTQYF. DNA of the CDR3: TGTGCCAGCAGTTTATCTATCTTGTGGGGGACAGGGTCCACAGATACGCAGTATTTT.

The rearrangement links TRBV7-3 to TRBJ2-7, with a possible D match to TRBD2 (6 bases). The CDR3 contains 14 residues. Germline V gene lookup returns CDR1 SGHTA and CDR2 FQGTGA. Trimming left V 5 bases short and J 4 bases short, with 15 bases between. The CDR3 nucleotides read TGTGCCAGCAGCCCAACGGCGGGGAGTTACGAGCAGTACTTC. Its translation is CASSPTAGSYEQYF.

CDR3 loop: CASKFGQKRRGPQHF. The CDR3 bases are TGTGCCAGTAAATTCGGGCAGAAGCGGAGAGGGCCCCAGCATTTT. This chain connects TRBV19 to TRBJ1-5; D not resolved. In germline, CDR1 is LNHDA, CDR2 SQIVND (reference sequence). V lost 7 bases and J 9 bases, leaving 22 bases between the germline ends. This CDR3 has 15 amino acids.

The chain links TRBV9 to TRBJ2-1; TRBD2 matches at 13 bases. There are 18 residues in the CDR3. CDR1 SGDLS and CDR2 YYNGEE come from the germline V gene. The junction had 5 bases not matched to a gene; V was cut back by 1 base and J by 1 base. The CDR3 nucleotides read TGTGCCAGCAGCGTAACTAGCGGGAGGGCCGTATCCTACAATGAGCAGTTCTTC. Protein sequence: CASSVTSGRAVSYNEQFF.

This clone was detected only a few times. The rearrangement joins TRBV6-5 to TRBJ1-2, with 10 nucleotides matching TRBD1. The trim removed 11 bases at V and 0 bases at J, leaving 9 bases unmatched. The length of the CDR3 is 15 residues. Germline-derived CDR1 and CDR2 are MNHEY and SVGAGI. The CDR3 nucleotides read TGTGCCTGCCGGGACAGGGGTGTTTCTAACTATGGCTACACCTTC. Translation gives CACRDRGVSNYGYTF.

The V call is TRBV19, the J call TRBJ2-7; D is possibly TRBD2 (5 bases). CDR3 length: 13 residues. From germline, CDR1 is LNHDA and CDR2 SQIVND (reference sequence). The V and J ends lost 5 bases and 3 bases respectively, with 11 bases between them. CDR3 in amino acids: CASSPTGNYEQYF. Written as DNA, the CDR3 is TGTGCCAGTAGTCCCACGGGGAACTACGAGCAGTACTTC.

The chain is built from TRBV19 and TRBJ2-1; 8 nucleotides align to TRBD2. Germline-derived CDR1 and CDR2 are LNHDA and SQIVND (reference sequence). Trimming at V came to 5 bases and at J to 3 bases, leaving 6 bases not matched to a gene. CDR3 length: 15 residues. The CDR3 nucleotides read TGTGCCAGTAGTCGCGGGGGGCCCCTCTACAATGAGCAGTTCTTC. It translates to CASSRGGPLYNEQFF. The variable domain in full, with the rest retrieved from reference TRBV19 and TRBJ2-1, is DGGITQSPKYLFRKEGQNVTLSCEQNLNHDAMYWYRQDPGQGLRLIYYSQIVNDFQKGDIAEGYSVSREKKESFPLTVTSAQKNPTAFYLCASSRGGPLYNEQFFGPGTRLTVL.